A single count supports the clone carrying this T cell receptor (beta chain). Its antigen is as yet unknown. As for treatment: oral pan-JAK inhibitor, 5-10 mg twice daily. This sample was included in a study of CD8+ T cells in alopecia areata. Study-level results: Affected lesional scalp, above all in alopecia totalis/universalis, was more clonal than normal scalp. In scalp samples, resident alphabeta T cells of normal skin are also sequenced. Only one nonresponder was present, which leaves the link between baseline CD8+ expansion and response uncertain. Between patients, shared TCR sequences were less clear than in mice. This was possibly due in part to HLA diversity in the patient population.

Following RNA extraction, reverse transcription yielded cDNA that acted as the sequencing template. Clones were sequenced by immunoSEQ multiplex PCR, and TCRdb holds only the in-frame ones, with some missing. The sample lists 210,000 or so clones; approximately 70% were seen once. The origin of this receptor is a human donor with alopecia areata. The source was CD4+ T cells sorted from blood, collected at approximately week 42, from a patient treated with tofacitinib.

CDR3 in amino acids: CASSRERAIASSDTQYF. CDR3 nucleotides: TGTGCCAGCAGTAGGGAGCGGGCCATAGCATCCTCAGATACGCAGTATTTT. The chain uses TRBV2 and TRBJ2-3; D might be TRBD2 (6 bases). The CDR3 sequence is 17 residues long. V was shortened by 5 bases and J by 4 bases, with 22 bases between the two germline ends. CDR1 and CDR2 (germline): SNHLY, FYNNEI.